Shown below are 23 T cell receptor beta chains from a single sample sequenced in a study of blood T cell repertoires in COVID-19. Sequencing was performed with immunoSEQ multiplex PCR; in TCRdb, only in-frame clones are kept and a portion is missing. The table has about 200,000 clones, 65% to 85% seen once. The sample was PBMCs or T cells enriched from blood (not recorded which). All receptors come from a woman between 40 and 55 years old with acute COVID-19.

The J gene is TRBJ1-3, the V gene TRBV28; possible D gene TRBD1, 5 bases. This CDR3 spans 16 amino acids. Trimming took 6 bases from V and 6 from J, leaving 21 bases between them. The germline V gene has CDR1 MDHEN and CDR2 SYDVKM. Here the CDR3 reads CASSPIGQGLKNTIYF. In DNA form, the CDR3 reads TGTGCCAGCAGCCCCATAGGGCAGGGATTAAAAAACACCATATATTTT.

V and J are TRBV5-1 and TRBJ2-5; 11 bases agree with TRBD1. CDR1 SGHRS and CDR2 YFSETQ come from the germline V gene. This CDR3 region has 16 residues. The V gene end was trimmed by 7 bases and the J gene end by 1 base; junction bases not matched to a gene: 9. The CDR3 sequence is CASHEGQGASQETQYF. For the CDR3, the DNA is TGCGCCAGCCACGAAGGACAGGGGGCCTCCCAAGAGACCCAGTACTTC.

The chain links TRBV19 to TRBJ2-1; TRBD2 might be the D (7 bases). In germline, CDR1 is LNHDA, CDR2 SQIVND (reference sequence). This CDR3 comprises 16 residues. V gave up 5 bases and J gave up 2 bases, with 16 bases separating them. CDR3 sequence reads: CASSRRGPQTYNEQFF. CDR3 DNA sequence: TGTGCCAGTAGTCGGCGGGGGCCCCAGACCTACAATGAGCAGTTCTTC.

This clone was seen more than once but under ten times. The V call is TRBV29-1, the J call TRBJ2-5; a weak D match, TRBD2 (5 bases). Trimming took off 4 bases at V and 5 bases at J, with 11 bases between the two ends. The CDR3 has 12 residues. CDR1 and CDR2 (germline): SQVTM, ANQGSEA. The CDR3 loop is CSVVERGETQYF. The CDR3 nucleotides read TGCAGCGTTGTGGAACGCGGGGAGACCCAGTACTTC. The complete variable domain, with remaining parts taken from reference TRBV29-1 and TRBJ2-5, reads SAVISQKPSRDICQRGTSLTIQCQVDSQVTMMFWYRQQPGQSLTLIATANQGSEATYESGFVIDKFPISRPNLTFSTLTVSNMSPEDSSIYLCSVVERGETQYFGPGTRLLVL.

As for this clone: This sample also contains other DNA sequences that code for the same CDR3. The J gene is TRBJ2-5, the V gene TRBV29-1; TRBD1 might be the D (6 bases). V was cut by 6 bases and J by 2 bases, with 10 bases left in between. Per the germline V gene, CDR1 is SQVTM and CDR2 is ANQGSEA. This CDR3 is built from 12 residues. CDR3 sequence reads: CSVGTPQETQYF. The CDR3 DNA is TGCAGCGTCGGGACACCGCAAGAGACCCAGTACTTC. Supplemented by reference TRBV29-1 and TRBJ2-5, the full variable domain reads SAVISQKPSRDICQRGTSLTIQCQVDSQVTMMFWYRQQPGQSLTLIATANQGSEATYESGFVIDKFPISRPNLTFSTLTVSNMSPEDSSIYLCSVGTPQETQYFGPGTRLLVL.

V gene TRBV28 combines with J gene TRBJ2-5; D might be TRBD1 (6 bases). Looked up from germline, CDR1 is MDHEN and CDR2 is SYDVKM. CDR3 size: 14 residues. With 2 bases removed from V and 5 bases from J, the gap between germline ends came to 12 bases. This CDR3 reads CASSLPTGGETQYF. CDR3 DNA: TGTGCCAGCAGTTTACCGACAGGTGGGGAGACCCAGTACTTC. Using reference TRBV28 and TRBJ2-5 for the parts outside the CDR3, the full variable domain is DVKVTQSSRYLVKRTGEKVFLECVQDMDHENMFWYRQDPGLGLRLIYFSYDVKMKEKGDIPEGYSVSREKKERFSLILESASTNQTSMYLCASSLPTGGETQYFGPGTRLLVL.

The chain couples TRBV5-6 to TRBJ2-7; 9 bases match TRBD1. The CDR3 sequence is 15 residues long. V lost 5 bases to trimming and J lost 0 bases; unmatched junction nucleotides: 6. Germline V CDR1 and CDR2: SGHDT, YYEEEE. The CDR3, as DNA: TGTGCCAGCAGTTCCGGGACAGGGCTCTCCTACGAGCAGTACTTC. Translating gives CASSSGTGLSYEQYF. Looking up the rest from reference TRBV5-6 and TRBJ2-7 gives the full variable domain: DAGVTQSPTHLIKTRGQQVTLRCSPKSGHDTVSWYQQALGQGPQFIFQYYEEEERQRGNFPDRFSGHQFPNYSSELNVNALLLGDSALYLCASSSGTGLSYEQYFGPGTRLTVT.

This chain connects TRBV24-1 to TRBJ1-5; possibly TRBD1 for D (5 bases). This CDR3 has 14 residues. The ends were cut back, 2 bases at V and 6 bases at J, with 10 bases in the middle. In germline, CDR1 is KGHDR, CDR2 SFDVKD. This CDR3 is CATSDSGGRQPQHF. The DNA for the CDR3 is TGTGCCACCAGTGATTCGGGGGGACGTCAGCCCCAGCATTTT.

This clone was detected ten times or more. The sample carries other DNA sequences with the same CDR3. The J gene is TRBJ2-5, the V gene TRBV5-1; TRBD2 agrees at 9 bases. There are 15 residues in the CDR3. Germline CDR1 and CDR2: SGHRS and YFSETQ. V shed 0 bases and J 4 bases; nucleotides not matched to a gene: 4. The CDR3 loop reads CASSLGGGAPETQYF. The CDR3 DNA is TGCGCCAGCAGCTTGGGCGGGGGGGCCCCAGAGACCCAGTACTTC.

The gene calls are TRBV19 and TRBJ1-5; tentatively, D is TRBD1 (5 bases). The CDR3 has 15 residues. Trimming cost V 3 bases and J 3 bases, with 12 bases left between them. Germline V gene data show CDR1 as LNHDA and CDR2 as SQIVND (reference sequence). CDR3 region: CASSIGGGVNQPQHF. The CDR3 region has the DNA TGTGCCAGTAGTATCGGTGGGGGGGTCAATCAGCCCCAGCATTTT.

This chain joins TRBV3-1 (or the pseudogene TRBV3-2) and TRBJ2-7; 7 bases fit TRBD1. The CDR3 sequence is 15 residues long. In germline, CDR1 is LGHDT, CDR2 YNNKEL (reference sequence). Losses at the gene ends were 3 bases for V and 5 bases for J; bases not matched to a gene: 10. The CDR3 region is CASSHKETGSNEQYF. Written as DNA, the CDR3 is TGTGCCAGCAGCCACAAAGAGACAGGGAGCAACGAGCAGTACTTC.

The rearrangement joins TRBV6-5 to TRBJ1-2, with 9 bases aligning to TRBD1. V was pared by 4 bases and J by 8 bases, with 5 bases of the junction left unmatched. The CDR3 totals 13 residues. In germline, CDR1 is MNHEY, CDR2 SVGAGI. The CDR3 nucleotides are TGTGCCAGCAGTTCTACAGGGGGCCAAGGCTACACCTTC. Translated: CASSSTGGQGYTF.

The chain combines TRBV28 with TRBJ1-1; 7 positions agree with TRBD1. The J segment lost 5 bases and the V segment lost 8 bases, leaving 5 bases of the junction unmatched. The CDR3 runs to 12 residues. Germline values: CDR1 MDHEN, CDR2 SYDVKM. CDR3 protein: CASDRARTEAFF. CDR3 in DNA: TGTGCCAGCGACAGGGCGAGAACTGAAGCTTTCTTT.

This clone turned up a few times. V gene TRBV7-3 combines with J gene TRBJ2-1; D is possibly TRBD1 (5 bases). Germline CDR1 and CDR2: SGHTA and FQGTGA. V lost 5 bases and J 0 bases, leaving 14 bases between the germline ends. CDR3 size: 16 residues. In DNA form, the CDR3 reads TGTGCCAGCAGCCCAGCAGGGCCGGGCTCCTACAATGAGCAGTTCTTC. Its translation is CASSPAGPGSYNEQFF.

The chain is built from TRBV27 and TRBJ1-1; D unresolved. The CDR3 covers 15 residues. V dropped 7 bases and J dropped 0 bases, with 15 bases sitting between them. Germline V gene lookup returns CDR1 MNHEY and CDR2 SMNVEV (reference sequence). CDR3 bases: TGTGCCAGCACCGCTCGGGGAGCCATGAACACTGAAGCTTTCTTT. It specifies CASTARGAMNTEAFF.

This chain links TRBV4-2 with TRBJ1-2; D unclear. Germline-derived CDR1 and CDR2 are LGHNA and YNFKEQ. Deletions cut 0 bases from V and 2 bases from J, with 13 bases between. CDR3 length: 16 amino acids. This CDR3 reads CASSQDWAASNYGYTF. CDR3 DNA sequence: TGTGCCAGCAGCCAAGATTGGGCAGCCTCGAACTATGGCTACACCTTC.

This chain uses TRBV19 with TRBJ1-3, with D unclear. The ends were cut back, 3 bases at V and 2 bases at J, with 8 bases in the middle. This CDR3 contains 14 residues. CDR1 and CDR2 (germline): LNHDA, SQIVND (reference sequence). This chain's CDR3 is CASSIYSPGNTIYF. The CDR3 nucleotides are TGTGCCAGTAGTATCTATTCCCCTGGAAACACCATATATTTT.

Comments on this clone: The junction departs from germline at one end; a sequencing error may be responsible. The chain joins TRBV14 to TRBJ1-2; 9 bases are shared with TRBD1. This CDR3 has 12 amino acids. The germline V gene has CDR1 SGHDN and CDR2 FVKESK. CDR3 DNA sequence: TGTGCCAGCAGCCAACGCCGGGACAGGGCTTCCTTC. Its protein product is CASSQRRDRASF.

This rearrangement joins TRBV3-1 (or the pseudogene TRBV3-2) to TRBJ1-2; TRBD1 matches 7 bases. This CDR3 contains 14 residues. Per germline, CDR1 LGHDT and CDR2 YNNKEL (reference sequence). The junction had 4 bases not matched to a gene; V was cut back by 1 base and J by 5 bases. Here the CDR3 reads CASSQVSRGYGYTF. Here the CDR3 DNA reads TGTGCCAGCAGCCAAGTTTCCAGGGGGTATGGCTACACCTTC.

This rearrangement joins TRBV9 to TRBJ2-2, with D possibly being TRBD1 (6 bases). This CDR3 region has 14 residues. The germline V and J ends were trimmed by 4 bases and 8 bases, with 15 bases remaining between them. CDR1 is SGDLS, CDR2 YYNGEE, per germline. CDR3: CASSMLRGLGELFF. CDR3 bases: TGTGCCAGCAGCATGCTGAGGGGGTTGGGGGAGCTGTTTTTT.

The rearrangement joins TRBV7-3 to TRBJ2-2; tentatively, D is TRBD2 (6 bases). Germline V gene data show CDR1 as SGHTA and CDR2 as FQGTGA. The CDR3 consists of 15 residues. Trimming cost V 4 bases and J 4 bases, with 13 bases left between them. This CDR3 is CASSSKVGGTGELFF. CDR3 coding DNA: TGTGCCAGCAGCTCAAAGGTCGGGGGCACCGGGGAGCTGTTTTTT. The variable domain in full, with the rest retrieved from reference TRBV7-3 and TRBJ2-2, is GAGVSQTPSNKVTEKGKYVELRCDPISGHTALYWYRQSLGQGPEFLIYFQGTGAADDSGLPNDRFFAVRPEGSVSTLKIQRTERGDSAVYLCASSSKVGGTGELFFGEGSRLTVL.

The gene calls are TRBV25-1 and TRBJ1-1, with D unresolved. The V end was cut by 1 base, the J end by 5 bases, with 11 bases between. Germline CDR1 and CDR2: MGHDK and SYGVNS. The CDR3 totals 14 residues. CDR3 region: CASSEFFGETEAFF. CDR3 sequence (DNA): TGTGCCAGCAGTGAATTTTTTGGGGAGACTGAAGCTTTCTTT.

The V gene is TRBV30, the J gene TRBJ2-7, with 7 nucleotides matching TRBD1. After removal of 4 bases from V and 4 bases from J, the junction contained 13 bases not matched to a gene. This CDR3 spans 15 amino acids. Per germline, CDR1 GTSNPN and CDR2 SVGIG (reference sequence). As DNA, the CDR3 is TGTGCCTGGAACCCGAGCCGGGACAGAACTTACGAGCAGTACTTC. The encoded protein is CAWNPSRDRTYEQYF.